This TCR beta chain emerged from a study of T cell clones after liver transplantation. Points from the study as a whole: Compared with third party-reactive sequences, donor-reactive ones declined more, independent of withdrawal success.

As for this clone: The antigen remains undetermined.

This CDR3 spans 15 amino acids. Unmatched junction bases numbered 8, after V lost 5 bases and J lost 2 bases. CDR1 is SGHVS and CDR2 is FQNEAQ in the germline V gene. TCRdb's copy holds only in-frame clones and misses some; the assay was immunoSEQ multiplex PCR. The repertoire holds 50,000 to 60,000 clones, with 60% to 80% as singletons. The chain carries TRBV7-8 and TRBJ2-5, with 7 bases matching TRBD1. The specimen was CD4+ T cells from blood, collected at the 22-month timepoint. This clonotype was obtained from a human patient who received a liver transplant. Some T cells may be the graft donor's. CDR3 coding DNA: TGTGCCAGCAGCGAGACAGGGCCGGTGCAAGAGACCCAGTACTTC. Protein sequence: CASSETGPVQETQYF.